This T cell receptor beta chain was identified in a study of blood T cell repertoires in COVID-19 (dated by TCRdb to 2019 to 2021). Turning to the overall study: Samples covering the acute and convalescent phases of COVID-19 were provided by collaborators in the United States, Italy and Spain. The prospective study material was composed of cDNA or gDNA derived from T cells, B-cell-depleted T cells, or PBMCs. Subjects who had been exposed to COVID-19, were actively infected with it, or had recovered from it provided the deeply sampled blood TCRbeta repertoires that made up the dataset. A freely available public database, intended as a resource for researchers studying the immune response to SARS-CoV-2, is where the repertoires were released. The samples were drawn from two sources: the first 160 participants of the ongoing ImmuneRACE study, and 1,200 or so subjects contributed by 6 global collaborators. A de-identified subject ID, COVID-19 status, age in years and sex were almost always included in the sample metadata. Where available, HLA class I and class II types were taken from metadata supplied by the sample provider and were not determined by assay-based typing. Results the study describes overall, beyond this receptor: Clinical and demographic metadata were provided uncurated, with the amount varying by source and participant.

About this clone itself: The antigen it binds to is not known. It has no much larger one-base neighbor in the sample; base qualities were not kept.

Unmatched junction bases come to 11, with V trimmed by 5 bases and J by 0 bases. CDR3 length: 17 amino acids, cysteine to phenylalanine. Just the 51-base CDR3 DNA is kept, in frame starting at base 1. The germline V gene sets CDR1 to MGHRA and CDR2 to YSYEKL. TCRbeta CDR3 regions were amplified from genomic DNA using the immunoSEQ Assay, a bias-controlled multiplex PCR. The paper's processing steps were these. The number of nucleated cells in each sample was estimated from the amplification of reference gene primers within the assay. To quantify the absolute abundance of each unique TCRbeta CDR3 rearrangement, sequence reads were collapsed and filtered. Productive Simpson clonality was computed per sample as the square root of Simpson's diversity index over productive rearrangements. The source is immuneACCESS, and TCRdb retained only in-frame sequences with V and J called. Part of the clones is not carried over; for the studies checked, unresolved V genes explain less than half of this, and the remainder is unexplained. The V and J calls and clone size are taken from that table; D and trimming were inferred from the DNA. The sample records tens of thousands of clones, about 86% of which are singletons. Roughly 1.4% of the sample comes from the top ten.

Each collaborating institution followed its own protocols to collect whole blood in K2EDTA tubes. For TCRbeta analysis, collaborators shipped samples in one of three forms: frozen whole blood, isolated PBMCs, or DNA extracted from either of those sample types. This TCR derives from a woman aged 60-75 years with acute or convalescent COVID-19. Sequences were obtained from peripheral blood. Recombination connected TRBV4-1 to TRBJ2-7, with 9 bases matching TRBD1. The CDR3 protein: CASSMIGTGRSSYEQYF. DNA sequence: TGCGCCAGCAGCATGATTGGGACAGGGCGAAGCTCCTACGAGCAGTACTTC.